This T cell receptor (beta chain) was sequenced in a study of T cells in Graves' hyperthyroidism and ophthalmopathy (dated by TCRdb to between 2018 and 2021). With regard to the full study: To identify TCR V-J signatures that set the groups apart, the researchers used a discovery cohort of roughly 100 patients, made up of around 40 with Graves' ophthalmopathy and around 58 with stable Graves' hyperthyroidism. TCR Vbeta CDR3 sequencing of approximately 140 peripheral blood samples (over 40 ophthalmopathy, 75 to 80 hyperthyroidism and some 17 progressor patients) is reported in the paper. Whether ophthalmopathy could be predicted prospectively was tested in an independent validation cohort made up of 18 hyperthyroidism patients plus 17 patients who later progressed to ophthalmopathy. The 85 to 100 discovery patients were divided at random into training and test sets in a 7:3 ratio. Following sampling, methimazole starting at 30 mg daily was given to hyperthyroidism patients, and high-dose intravenous methylprednisolone was given to ophthalmopathy patients. In over five Graves' hyperthyroidism patients, the study also compared T-cell repertoires from thyroid tissue with T-cell repertoires from blood.

Graves' hyperthyroidism was defined as stable when no progression to ophthalmopathy occurred over 18 months of follow-up. The hyperthyroidism patients were between 18 and 65 years old and newly diagnosed, with a disease duration of less than 2 months. Exclusion was applied to patients with uncontrolled infections, other autoimmune diseases, pregnancy or lactation. Diagnoses were established on the basis of clinical symptoms, serum thyroxine and TRAb, thyroid ultrasound, and orbital computed tomography. Trizol reagent was used to extract total RNA, and RNA quality was then checked on an Agilent 2100 Bioanalyzer. The TCR beta CDR3 regions were amplified from the RNA transcripts. A first-round RT-PCR of the TCR CDR3 used the HTBI primer set with the Qiagen OneStep RT-PCR kit. A second multiplex PCR round built the libraries, followed by size selection and purification. Paired-end sequencing of the libraries was performed with 100 bp reads on an Illumina HiSeq2000. From the authors' description of their analysis: SOAPnuke was used to process the raw data, removing reads that contained adapters or uncalled bases, had a mean Phred below 15, or lacked an exact match to the constant primer or identifier. High-quality paired reads were merged with COPE v1.2.5, and unique nucleotide sequences were defined as clonotypes. MiTCR v1.1 was used to align the clonotypes against IMGT TRBV, TRBD and TRBJ reference segments. The analysis included only V-J combinations with a frequency above 0.0001, which together covered around 99% of the repertoires. A TCS score was defined as the ratio of F50 (clonal expansion) to E x V (chaos), with BLOSUM62-based TCRdist applied between CDR3 peptides within each V-J. Welch's t-statistics and random forest reduced around 520 V-J features to roughly 13, which were used in a naive Bayes classifier (R e1071). The similarity between thyroid and blood repertoires was quantified using the Morisita-Horn index. The public sequencing data were trimmed at Q25 with fastp and processed into clonotypes with MiXCR by TCRdb, which kept only in-frame beta chains. A single entry per CDR3 protein holds the most common genes and DNA from its merged rows. The V and J calls reflect TCRdb's pipeline rather than the authors' work. This sample holds 40,000 to 60,000 distinct CDR3 sequences; approximately 53% were observed only once. Of the sample, 34% falls within the top ten clones.

Overall results and qualifications from the work: A 13 V-J signature model separated ophthalmopathy from stable hyperthyroidism, with around 91% sensitivity and roughly 81% specificity in cross-validation and 80%/75% in testing. No statistical method was used to fix the sample size in advance, and group allocation was not hidden from the investigators. Most expanded thyroid clonotypes (frequency above 0.001) were also detected in blood, a finding suggesting that blood repertoires may reflect thyroid immune responses. During validation, the model predicted progression to ophthalmopathy a median of approximately 7 months ahead of onset, with almost 71% sensitivity and almost 75% specificity.

This clonotype has just a few counts. Its antigen has not been determined. Base-call qualities are not available, and no considerably larger clone is one nucleotide away. The CDR3 spans 13 residues, from the cysteine through the phenylalanine. The retained sequence is limited to the CDR3, 39 bases, with the frame set at the first base. Trimming at the junction amounts to 7 bases on V and 5 bases on J, and the germline ends lie 15 bases apart. The germline V gene sets CDR1 to SNHLY and CDR2 to FYNNEI. This TCR was sampled from a man aged 18-30 years with Graves' hyperthyroidism. The sequencing sample was made of peripheral blood or thyroid tissue (not recorded which). The chain joins TRBV2 to TRBJ2-7; the D region possibly corresponds to TRBD2 (5 bases align). The DNA sequence is given as TGTGCCAGCATGGGAGACTCGTTCAACGAGCAGTACTTC. It specifies CASMGDSFNEQYF.